This TCR beta chain was sequenced for a study of T cell responses to AZD1222 COVID-19 vaccine. Whole-study findings and limits: Targets within unmutated variant regions were reportedly found for nearly half of spike-specific TCRs.

This CDR3 has 13 amino acids. The ends were cut back, 6 bases at V and 2 bases at J, with 11 bases in the middle. The germline V gene has CDR1 MNHNY and CDR2 SVGAGI (reference sequence). Repertoires were generated with immunoSEQ multiplex PCR, while TCRdb's copy carries only in-frame clones and drops some. The data show about 99,000 clones, with 85% to 95% seen just once and about 12% held by the top ten. This clone was picked up a small number of times. Its antigen is currently unknown. This receptor was obtained from an adult in good health. This sequence joins TRBV6-6 and TRBJ2-7, with a tentative D call TRBD2 (6 bases). Sequencing used peripheral blood, obtained on day 0 of AZD1222 vaccination. The CDR3 DNA sequence: TGTGCCAGCAGCTCTAGCGAGCCCTACGAGCAGTACTTC. This sequence encodes CASSSSEPYEQYF.